These T cell receptor beta chains were read from a single sample in a study of T cell changes during pregnancy in multiple sclerosis. This table comes from immunoSEQ multiplex PCR, and its TCRdb copy is limited to in-frame clones, with some not included. The sample records some 56,000 clones, 92% being singletons. The starting material was peripheral blood, obtained in the third trimester of pregnancy. The receptors here all came from a female donor in good health, enrolled as a control in a pregnancy study. Each CDR3 is given with its conserved first and last residue. A D gene is named only where the DNA matches it firmly. Not all rows give a size; the values are once, few, many and, for expanded clones, a class.

TRBD1 | - | TRBJ1-1 | TRBV5-4 | TGTGCCAGCAGCTTGTACAGGGGGAACACTGAAGCTTTCTTT | CASSLYRGNTEAFF
TRBD2 | - | TRBJ2-3 | TRBV11-3 | TGTGCCAGCAGCTTAGGGGCGGGAGGTTATAGCACAGATACGCAGTATTTT | CASSLGAGGYSTDTQYF
- | - | TRBJ1-4 | TRBV4-3 | TGCGCCAGCAGCCCGGGAAATTTAAGACTGTTTTTT | CASSPGNLRLFF
- | - | TRBJ1-2 | TRBV12-5 | TGTGCTAGTGGTTTGCCAGCGGGCGCGTTTGGCTACACCTTC | CASGLPAGAFGYTF
- | - | TRBJ2-5 | TRBV4-3 | TGCGCCAGCAGCCAAGTGGCAGGGCGCGGCGAGACCCAGTACTTC | CASSQVAGRGETQYF
- | - | TRBJ1-2 | TRBV29-1 | TGCAGCGTTGATGCGTTCTATGGCTACACCTTC | CSVDAFYGYTF
- | - | TRBJ1-2 | TRBV5-6 | TGTGCCAGCAGCTTGGGACAGCTCTATGGCTACACCTTC | CASSLGQLYGYTF
TRBD1 | - | TRBJ1-1 | TRBV30 | TGTGCCTGGAGTGTTTCTCAGGGGGAGCGGGGGACTGAAGCTTTCTTT | CAWSVSQGERGTEAFF
TRBD2 | - | TRBJ2-1 | TRBV7-8 | TGTGCCAGCAGCCTAATTAGCGGGAGCGGGAATGAGCAGTTCTTC | CASSLISGSGNEQFF
- | - | TRBJ2-1 | TRBV9 | TGTGCCAGCAGCCTCGGAGGGTTCCACAATGAGCAGTTCTTC | CASSLGGFHNEQFF
- | - | TRBJ1-4 | TRBV6-5 | TGTGCCAGCAGTGATTCAGGGGCAGGTGAAAAACTGTTTTTT | CASSDSGAGEKLFF
TRBD2 | - | TRBJ2-7 | TRBV29-1 | TGCAGCGTTGAAGATGGGGGGGATTGGCAGTACTTC | CSVEDGGDWQYF
- | - | TRBJ2-1 | TRBV11-3 | TGTGCCAGCAGCACTAACAGGGTCAATGAGCAGTTCTTC | CASSTNRVNEQFF
- | - | TRBJ2-4 | TRBV7-9 | TGTGCCAGCAGCTTAGTGGGCAGGGCCCTAGCCAAAAACATTCAGTACTTC | CASSLVGRALAKNIQYF
TRBD2 | - | TRBJ2-1 | TRBV2 | TGTGCCAGCAGTGGGGGCGGGAGTAGTCCGCTCAATGAGCAGTTCTTC | CASSGGGSSPLNEQFF
TRBD2 | - | TRBJ2-7 | TRBV4-3 | TGCGCCAGCAGTCCTAGCGGGTCCTCCTACGAGCAGTACTTC | CASSPSGSSYEQYF
TRBD2 | - | TRBJ2-7 | TRBV6-1 | TGTGCCACAGGGACTAGCGGCTTCTACGAGCAGTACTTC | CATGTSGFYEQYF
- | - | TRBJ2-7 | TRBV5-1 | TGCGCCAGCAGCTTGAGCACAGGGACGGACGAGCAGTACTTC | CASSLSTGTDEQYF
TRBD1 | - | TRBJ2-7 | TRBV6-1 | TGTGCCAGCAGGGCAAACAGGGGACGATACGAGCAGTACTTC | CASRANRGRYEQYF
TRBD2 | - | TRBJ2-1 | TRBV18 | TGTGCCAGCTCACCACCCCGAGTGACGGGAGGGGGCAATGAGCAGTTCTTC | CASSPPRVTGGGNEQFF
TRBD1 | - | TRBJ2-2 | TRBV27 | TGTGCCAGCAGTCCCCTTGACAGGGACACCGGGGAGCTGTTTTTT | CASSPLDRDTGELFF
- | - | TRBJ2-5 | TRBV7-9 | TGTGCCAGCAGCTTAGAAGGGTATAATAGCGCAGAAGAGACCCAGTACTTC | CASSLEGYNSAEETQYF
- | - | TRBJ2-5 | TRBV5-4 | TGTGCCAGCACCTCCGGGACACAACAAGAGACCCAGTACTTC | CASTSGTQQETQYF
- | - | TRBJ2-7 | TRBV18 | TGTGCCAGCTCACCACCTTCCGTCTACGAGCAGTACTTC | CASSPPSVYEQYF
TRBD2 | - | TRBJ2-1 | TRBV6-5 | TGTGCCAGCAGTTCCCTCGGGACTAGCGGGATGAATGAGCAGTTCTTC | CASSSLGTSGMNEQFF
TRBD1 | - | TRBJ1-2 | TRBV4-2 | TGTGCCAGCAGCCCTCCGGGACAGGGGAACTATGGCTACACCTTC | CASSPPGQGNYGYTF
- | once | TRBJ2-1 | TRBV29-1 | TGCAGCGTTCCCCTGGGACTTAATGAGCAGTTCTTC | CSVPLGLNEQFF
TRBD1 | - | TRBJ1-2 | TRBV18 | TGTGCCAGCTCACCCCCGACGGACAGGTACTATGGCTACACCTTC | CASSPPTDRYYGYTF